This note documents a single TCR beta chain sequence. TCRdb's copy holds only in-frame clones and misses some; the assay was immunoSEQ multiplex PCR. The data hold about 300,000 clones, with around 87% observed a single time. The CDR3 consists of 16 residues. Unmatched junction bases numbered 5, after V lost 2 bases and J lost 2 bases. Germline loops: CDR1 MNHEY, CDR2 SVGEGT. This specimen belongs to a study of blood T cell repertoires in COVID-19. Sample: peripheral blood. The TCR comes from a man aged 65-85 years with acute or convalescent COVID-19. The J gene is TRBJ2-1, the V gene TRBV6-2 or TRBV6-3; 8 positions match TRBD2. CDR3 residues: CASSYQSGRAYNEQFF. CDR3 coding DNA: TGTGCCAGCAGTTACCAGAGCGGGAGAGCCTACAATGAGCAGTTCTTC.